A selection of T cell receptor beta chains follows, all from one sample in a study of blood T cell repertoires in COVID-19. Using immunoSEQ multiplex PCR, the repertoire was profiled, and TCRdb retains in-frame clones only, with some absent. Of 50,000 or so clones listed, more than 80% were seen once; the top ten hold 16%. Sequenced material: peripheral blood. The receptors were gathered from a man aged 40-55 years with acute or convalescent COVID-19. CDR3s include the opening cysteine and the closing phenylalanine or tryptophan. D genes are given only for firm matches. The listing skips clone size in some rows; elsewhere it reads once, few, many or a size class.

>TRBJ1-1|TRBV30|TRBD1|-
TGTGCCTGGTATACAGGGGTCCGGGAAACTGAAGCTTTCTTT
CAWYTGVRETEAFF
>TRBJ2-3|TRBV5-1|TRBD2|few
TGCGCCAGCAGCGCGGGGACTAGCGGGAGGCTGAACACAGATACGCAGTATTTT
CASSAGTSGRLNTDTQYF
>TRBJ1-5|TRBV19|TRBD1|-
TGTGCCAGTAGTAAGCCAGGGGGCGGCAATCAGCCCCAGCATTTT
CASSKPGGGNQPQHF
>TRBJ1-2|TRBV18|-|-
TGTGCCAGCTCACCACCTCAGGGCTGGTATGGCTACACCTTC
CASSPPQGWYGYTF
>TRBJ2-1|TRBV27|TRBD1|-
TGTGCCAGCAGTTACCCCGACAGGGGCGAGCAGTTCTTC
CASSYPDRGEQFF
>TRBJ2-1|TRBV5-6|-|few
TGTGCCAGCAGCGGCCTGGCCACGTCCCGGGGGCAGTTCTTC
CASSGLATSRGQFF
>TRBJ1-2|TRBV2|TRBD1|-
TGTGCCAGCACCAGGACAGGGTATGGCTACACCTTC
CASTRTGYGYTF
>TRBJ2-2|TRBV11-3|TRBD2|-
TGTGCCAGCAGCGCTACCGGGACTAGCGGGCGGAGGGGGGAGCTGTTTTTT
CASSATGTSGRRGELFF
>TRBJ2-6|TRBV7-9|-|-
TGTGCCAGCGGCCGACCCGGGACAATCAGCTCTGGGGCCAACGTCCTGACTTTC
CASGRPGTISSGANVLTF
>TRBJ1-2|TRBV19|-|-
TGTGCCAGTAGTGATGAGGACAGAGCTTTCTATGGCTACACCTTC
CASSDEDRAFYGYTF
>TRBJ1-1|TRBV10-1|-|-
TGCGCCAGCAGGACAGGTCCCAACACTGAAGCTTTCTTT
CASRTGPNTEAFF
>TRBJ1-1|TRBV2|-|-
TGTGCCAGCAGCCTTACAGTGAACACTGAAGCTTTCTTT
CASSLTVNTEAFF
>TRBJ2-5|TRBV24-1|-|-
TGTGCCACAGGAACAGGGCTGAGAGAGACCCAGTACTTC
CATGTGLRETQYF
>TRBJ1-4|TRBV28|TRBD1|-
TGTGCCAGCAGGCCGGGACAGGGGGGGTTTGGACTGTTTTTT
CASRPGQGGFGLFF
>TRBJ1-1|TRBV4-2|-|-
TGTGCCAGCAGCCACGCCAGGGGCACGAACACTGAAGCTTTCTTT
CASSHARGTNTEAFF
>TRBJ1-2|TRBV12-5|TRBD1|-
TGTGCTAGTGGTTTGGGACAGGGTCATGGCTACACCTTC
CASGLGQGHGYTF
>TRBJ1-6|TRBV6-1|TRBD1|-
TGTGCCAGCAGTGATTACCCACAGGGGGACTCACCCCTCCACTTT
CASSDYPQGDSPLHF
>TRBJ1-4|TRBV2|-|once
TGTGCCAGCAGTGATATCGCGTGGGAAGGGGCGGATGAAAAACTGTTTTTT
CASSDIAWEGADEKLFF